This T cell receptor beta chain appears in the sequencing data of a study of cytomegalovirus exposure and HLA in healthy donors (dated by TCRdb to the late 2010s). General notes on the study: According to an earlier analysis of a few hundred of the donors, 150 million to 200 million T cells yielded some 110 million unique TCR beta sequences and approximately 300 Gb of sequence data. An early release covering 550 to 700 HLA-typed donors comprised roughly 300 gigabases of sequencing data and roughly 86 million unique TCR sequences. Of the roughly 400 genotyped donors, around 81% fell in the genetic ancestry cluster associated with self-reported Caucasian donors. The study aimed to test whether signatures of past pathogen exposure could be identified by cataloging public T cell receptors. The T cell repertoires of several hundred subjects were profiled by immunosequencing and related to cytomegalovirus serostatus. In addition to the first cohort of approximately 650 subjects, a separate validation cohort of 120 different subjects was used. To predict cytomegalovirus infection status, the study combined high-throughput TCR immunosequencing, statistical association of individual TCRs with disease status, and machine learning. To study patterns of TCR occurrence, a later analysis re-analyzed previously published TCR beta repertoires from just over 650 donors and added high-resolution HLA genotyping. Rather than drawing on any new phenotypic data, the later analysis identified candidate immune exposures from TCR beta sequences and the way those sequences occurred across donors. In an earlier analysis of 587 of the donors, high-throughput TCR beta sequencing was used to judge whether each TCR beta V gene segment behaved as functional or pseudogenic. Donor age, sex, ethnicity and CMV serostatus were collected together with the repertoire data. Genome-wide SNP genotypes for about three fifths of the roughly 670 donors were used in a later genetic analysis, which treated that subset as a discovery cohort. All discovery cohort repertoires had been generated using a single sequencing platform. Class I and class II HLA loci were covered by the typing at four-digit resolution. The number of typed donors differed by locus: about 620-640 for A, B, C, DRB1 and DQB1; approximately 540 for DQA1; some 610 for DPA1; and roughly 450 for DPB1. Four to six DR-DQ haplotypes were handled as single units for association and clustering, since linkage in the cohort was strong. Among a few hundred genotyped donors of the cohort, an average of around 240,000 unique TCR beta nucleotide sequences were sequenced per donor, roughly 20% of them non-productive. Study-wide conclusions, independent of this receptor: This cohort had only TCR beta chains sequenced, and the lack of alpha or paired-chain data limited which features could be detected. A cluster of highly shared sequence variants was judged likely to be a technical artifact of the sequencing pipeline. Roughly uniform sequencing depth across donors was assumed in presence/absence analyses, although this assumption may not hold. A later analysis found that HLA-associated TCR beta chains were more clonally expanded and had lower generation probabilities than equally common non-associated chains. In a later genetic analysis, a missense DCLRE1C variant was associated with V-gene and J-gene trimming of TCR beta chains, and the association was replicated in an independent cohort. Correlated functional status among segregating V segments might reflect linkage disequilibrium, but an unknown experimental factor could not be ruled out. The classifier was reported to diagnose cytomegalovirus status with high specificity and sensitivity in both the original and validation cohorts. The earlier analysis of 587 of the donors excluded some 15 rarely observed V segments, including chromosome 9 orphons, because counts were too low. According to a later analysis, parvovirus B19, influenza, CMV and Epstein-Barr virus appeared linked to several top co-occurrence clusters. It was suggested by the authors that the approach could potentially be generalized to other disease states and immunological phenotypes. Strong co-occurrence of HLA alleles, especially DR and DQ, made assigning TCR associations to individual alleles difficult. Three of the identified cytomegalovirus-associated TCR beta chains were confirmed in vitro to be specific for cytomegalovirus antigens. Because some donors lacked HLA typing at each locus, the association tests relied only on the typed subset. A further reported finding was that TCR beta sequences accurately predicted the HLA-A and HLA-B alleles for most subjects in the first cohort. Some IMGT-functional V segments, including TRBV6-2 and TRBV6-3, could not be told apart with the 87-base-pair reads, so those segments were excluded. Most CMV-associated TCR beta chains appeared to be HLA-restricted in a later analysis, and the HLA associations seemed to be driven largely by CMV exposure. Most TCR sequences were seen in very few donors, while some public TCRs were found in many individuals. According to a later analysis, TCR association rates differed among HLA loci, with DRB1 alleles showing the most associated TCRs and HLA-C alleles showing the fewest. A later analysis associated 16,951 TCR beta sequences with specific HLA alleles at a false discovery rate of 0.05. The study gave a list of more than 150 TCR beta chains associated with cytomegalovirus. According to a later genetic analysis, donors in an Asian-associated ancestry cluster had fewer N-insertions in productive TCRs than the approximately 670-donor mean. CMV serostatus was the only immune exposure information available for the cohort. An earlier analysis of several hundred of the donors showed that most TCR beta V segments appeared in productive rearrangements either about 87% or about 30% of the time, which broadly matched IMGT annotations.

CDR1 MNHNY and CDR2 SVGAGI are derived from the germline V gene (reference sequence). Measured from the cysteine to the phenylalanine, the CDR3 is 15 residues long. The retained sequence is limited to the CDR3, 45 bases, with the frame set at the first base. Trimming takes 6 bases from V and 5 bases from J, and the germline ends sit 19 bases apart. This clone occurred a few times. Its antigen target is currently unknown. No base quality information exists; no much larger clone differs at one position. The library was produced with the immunoSEQ multiplex PCR assay. For the multiplex PCR, a mixture combining 60 forward primers for TCR Vbeta segments and 13 reverse primers for TCR Jbeta segments was used. Amplification of the CDR3 region of rearranged TCR beta genes was performed with a multiplex PCR assay on genomic DNA. The Illumina HiSeq System was used to sequence the amplified TCR beta libraries as 87-base-pair reads. As for the original processing: In a later analysis, around 80 million unique TCR beta chains were counted across the approximately 640 repertoires, and roughly 11 million of these chains were shared by at least two donors. To remove PCR and sequencing errors, raw reads were error-corrected and collapsed into unique sequences using a nearest-neighbor algorithm that merged closely related sequences. To assign V, D and J gene segments, CDR3 sequences were aligned to IMGT reference sequences. For a sequence to be retained, a match of at least six nucleotides to both a V gene segment and a J gene segment was required. Rearrangements were called productive when the CDR3 lacked stop codons and stayed in frame with V and J; all others were non-productive. CDR3 was defined according to IMGT convention as the region running from the second conserved V-encoded cysteine to the conserved J-encoded phenylalanine. The earlier analysis of 500 to 600 of the donors excluded sequences that lacked an unambiguous match to a single V gene segment. In an earlier analysis of 500 to 750 of the donors, V segments were called functional above 56.7% productive rearrangements and were called segregating when the between-donor standard deviation exceeded 5%. A statistical classification framework was built to diagnose cytomegalovirus status from the catalog of TCR beta chain sequences. A later analysis assigned V and J genes by comparing TCR nucleotide sequences with IMGT/GENE-DB human TR gene sequences. A later analysis assigned CDR3 sequences and most-parsimonious VDJ recombination scenarios with the TCRdist pipeline. In a later analysis, every TCR beta chain was defined by the combination of its CDR3 amino acid sequence and its V-gene family, and reads without a unique V-gene family were dropped. As a way to deal with suspected cross-contamination and a sequencing artifact, a later analysis dropped 450 to 600 nucleotide sequences that were highly shared and had low generation probability. In a later analysis, a clonal expansion index for each public chain was calculated from normalized within-repertoire ranks of inferred template counts. In a later analysis, generation probabilities were computed with a VDJ recombination model fitted to out-of-frame rearrangements, and the resulting probabilities were checked against IGoR. Hypergeometric tests were used in a later analysis to score TCR-TCR, TCR-HLA and TCR-CMV co-occurrence, with a repertoire-size bias correction applied to the TCR pairs. To estimate false discovery rates, a later analysis permuted the HLA or CMV assignments 20 times. In a later analysis, co-occurring TCRs were grouped using DBSCAN, with TCRdist sequence similarity added in when clustering inside HLA-allele-positive subsets. Repertoires with fewer than 30,000 or more than 120,000 public chains were left out of co-occurrence clustering, as were about 5 repertoires with anomalous nucleotide sharing. The table was pulled from immuneACCESS by TCRdb, which kept in-frame rearrangements only. Such tables lose some clones; where checked, under half of the loss comes from unresolved V genes, and the rest has no known cause. V and J calls and clone size are as listed in that table; D and trimming were resolved from the DNA. Counted in this sample were some 170,000 clones; around 86% of them appeared once. The ten largest clones represent around 4.3% of the sample.

The cohort comprised 550 to 700 healthy bone marrow donors. Cohort members were all nominally healthy when sampled, although unrecorded immune exposures were likely present. The donor was CMV seropositive and was included in the group of some 290 seropositive cohort members. Every donor gave a peripheral blood sample, and the peripheral blood mononuclear cells from that sample were used for TCR beta sequencing. Genomic DNA was extracted from the blood cell samples with the Qiagen DNeasy Blood Extraction Kit. Material for sequencing was PBMCs. This receptor was taken from a man over 45 in good health and CMV-seropositive. In this chain, TRBV6-6 is recombined with TRBJ1-1; the D gene is perhaps TRBD1, from 6 matching bases. The DNA sequence reads TGTGCCAGCAGCCCTTATGCCGCGGGGGCGACTGAAGCTTTCTTT. Its translation is CASSPYAAGATEAFF.